Presented here are 6 T cell receptor beta chains from one specimen sequenced in a study. TCRdb itself ran the RT-PCR reads through MiXCR, one entry per CDR3 protein. The sample has about 680,000 distinct CDR3 sequences, 13% to 15% seen once. Sequencing input: memory CD4+ T cells from blood. Receptor source: a female donor in good health, serving as a healthy control.

J is TRBJ1-6 and V is TRBV3-1, with 8 bases identical to TRBD1. This CDR3 is built from 16 residues. V lost 3 bases to trimming and J lost 1 base; unmatched junction nucleotides: 2. CDR1 is LGHDT, CDR2 YNNKEL, per germline (reference sequence). CDR3 in amino acids: CASSQTGVSYNSPLHF. The CDR3 coding sequence is TGTGCCAGCAGCCAGACAGGGGTTTCCTATAATTCACCCCTCCACTTT.

The chain combines TRBV7-9 with TRBJ1-5, with D possibly being TRBD1 (5 bases). Trimming stripped 11 bases from V and 0 bases from J, with 11 bases between. CDR3 length: 13 amino acids. Germline values: CDR1 SEHNR, CDR2 FQNEAQ (reference sequence). Here the CDR3 DNA reads TGTGCCGCACAGGAGGATAGCAATCAGCCCCAGCATTTT. The encoded protein is CAAQEDSNQPQHF.

The rearrangement joins TRBV6-2 or TRBV6-3 to TRBJ1-1; 8 nucleotides align to TRBD1. The CDR3 sequence is 18 residues long. Germline lookup yields CDR1 MNHEY and CDR2 SVGEGT. The V segment lost 0 bases and the J segment 0 bases; nucleotides outside the gene matches: 9. Here the CDR3 reads CASSYSAATGALNTEAFF. In nucleotides, the CDR3 is TGTGCCAGCAGTTACTCGGCGGCGACAGGGGCTTTGAACACTGAAGCTTTCTTT.

In its sample, this clonotype was seen a few times. The rearrangement links TRBV10-3 to TRBJ2-2; the D is unclear. Germline lookup yields CDR1 ENHRY and CDR2 SYGVKD. The V and J ends lost 6 bases and 6 bases respectively, with 8 bases between them. The CDR3 covers 12 residues. The DNA of the CDR3 is TGTGCCATCAGGGATGTCCCCGGGGAGCTGTTTTTT. This encodes CAIRDVPGELFF.

This clonotype was seen repeatedly, ten times or more. J is TRBJ1-5 and V is TRBV27, with D possibly being TRBD1 (5 bases). The CDR3 is made up of 13 amino acids. Trimming removed 2 bases from V and 7 bases from J, with 9 bases in between. Germline CDR1 and CDR2: MNHEY and SMNVEV (reference sequence). This CDR3 is CASSLNRGQPQHF. CDR3 nucleotides: TGTGCCAGCAGTTTAAATAGGGGACAGCCCCAGCATTTT.

This clonotype was seen many times. The CDR3 region is CATSDYGTGGIQETQYF. The CDR3 region has the DNA TGTGCCACCAGTGATTACGGGACAGGGGGTATTCAAGAGACCCAGTACTTC. The gene calls are TRBV24-1 and TRBJ2-5; 11 nucleotides agree with TRBD1. The germline gives CDR1 KGHDR, CDR2 SFDVKD. The CDR3 totals 17 residues. Trimming took 2 bases from V and 2 from J; bases not matched to a gene: 6.